This T cell receptor beta chain was recovered during a study of T cell responses to AZD1222 COVID-19 vaccine. General study findings and limits: After two AZD1222 doses, spike-specific TCR breadth and depth rose versus day 0. Nearly half of unique spike-specific TCRs reportedly avoided B.1.351 and B.1.1.7 mutated regions. Donors, mostly white British, included more females; clonal diversity was possibly underestimated.

The table came from immunoSEQ multiplex PCR; TCRdb's copy has only in-frame clones and leaves some out. The sample contains 110,000 to 150,000 clones, 90% to 95% of which appear only once. As to this clone: Its specificity is not known.

The receptor was derived from an adult who had recovered from COVID-19. This sample comprised peripheral blood, obtained after recovery from COVID-19.

The CDR3: CASTLFRTLGELFF. The CDR3 DNA reads as TGTGCCAGCACTCTCTTCCGGACACTCGGGGAGCTGTTTTTT. The chain couples TRBV28 to TRBJ2-2; tentative D call: TRBD1 (5 bases). Deletions cut 7 bases from V and 7 bases from J, with 16 bases between. Per germline, CDR1 MDHEN and CDR2 SYDVKM. This CDR3 is 14 amino acids long.